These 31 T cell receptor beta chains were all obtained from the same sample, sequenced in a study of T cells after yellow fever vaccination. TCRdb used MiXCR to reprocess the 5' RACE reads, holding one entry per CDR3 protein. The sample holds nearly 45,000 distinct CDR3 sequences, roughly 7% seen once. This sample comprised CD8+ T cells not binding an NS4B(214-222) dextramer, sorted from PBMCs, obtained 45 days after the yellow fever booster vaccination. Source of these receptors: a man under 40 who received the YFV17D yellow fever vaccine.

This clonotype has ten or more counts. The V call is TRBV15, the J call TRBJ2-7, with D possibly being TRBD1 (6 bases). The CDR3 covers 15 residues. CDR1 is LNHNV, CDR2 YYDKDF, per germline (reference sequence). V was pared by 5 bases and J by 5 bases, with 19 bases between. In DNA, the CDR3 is TGTGCCACCAGCGGTAGTTCGAGGACAGTCGACGAGCAGTACTTC. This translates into CATSGSSRTVDEQYF.

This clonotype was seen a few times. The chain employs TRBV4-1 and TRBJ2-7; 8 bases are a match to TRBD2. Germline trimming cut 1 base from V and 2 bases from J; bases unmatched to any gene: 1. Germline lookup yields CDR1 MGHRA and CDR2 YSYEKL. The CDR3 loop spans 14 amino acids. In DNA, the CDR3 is TGCGCCAGCAGCCAAGCAGCGGGAGCCTACGAGCAGTACTTC. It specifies CASSQAAGAYEQYF.

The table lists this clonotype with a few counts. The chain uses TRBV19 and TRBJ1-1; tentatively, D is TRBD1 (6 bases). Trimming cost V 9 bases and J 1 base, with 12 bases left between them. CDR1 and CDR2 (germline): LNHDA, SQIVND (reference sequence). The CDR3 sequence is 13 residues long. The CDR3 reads CASGWGPNTEAFF. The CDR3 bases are TGTGCCAGCGGATGGGGGCCGAACACTGAAGCTTTCTTT.

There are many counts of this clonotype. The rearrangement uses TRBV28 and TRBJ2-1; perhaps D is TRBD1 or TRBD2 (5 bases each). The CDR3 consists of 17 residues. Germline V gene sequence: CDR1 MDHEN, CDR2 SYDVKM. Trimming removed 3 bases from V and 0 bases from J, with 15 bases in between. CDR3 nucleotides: TGTGCCAGCAGTTTCGAGCTCTCAGGGAGCTCCTACAATGAGCAGTTCTTC. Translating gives CASSFELSGSSYNEQFF.

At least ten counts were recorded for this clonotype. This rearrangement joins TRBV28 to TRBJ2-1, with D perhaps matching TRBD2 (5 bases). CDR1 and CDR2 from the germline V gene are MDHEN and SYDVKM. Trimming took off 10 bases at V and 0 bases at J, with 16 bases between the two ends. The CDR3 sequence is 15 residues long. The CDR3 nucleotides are TGTGCCACAGAAATTAGCGTGTACTCCTACAATGAGCAGTTCTTC. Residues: CATEISVYSYNEQFF.

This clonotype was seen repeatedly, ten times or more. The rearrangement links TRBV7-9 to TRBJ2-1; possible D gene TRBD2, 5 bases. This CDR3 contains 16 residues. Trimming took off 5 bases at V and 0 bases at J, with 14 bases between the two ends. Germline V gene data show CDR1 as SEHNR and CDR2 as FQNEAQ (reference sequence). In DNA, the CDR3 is TGTGCCAGCAGCAAAGGACTTCCCAGCTCCTACAATGAGCAGTTCTTC. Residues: CASSKGLPSSYNEQFF.

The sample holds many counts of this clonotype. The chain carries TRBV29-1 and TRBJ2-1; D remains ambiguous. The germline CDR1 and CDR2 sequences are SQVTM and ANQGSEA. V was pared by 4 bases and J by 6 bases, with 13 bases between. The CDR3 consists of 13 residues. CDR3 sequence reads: CSVGFEAGNEQFF. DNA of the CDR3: TGCAGCGTTGGATTTGAGGCCGGCAATGAGCAGTTCTTC.

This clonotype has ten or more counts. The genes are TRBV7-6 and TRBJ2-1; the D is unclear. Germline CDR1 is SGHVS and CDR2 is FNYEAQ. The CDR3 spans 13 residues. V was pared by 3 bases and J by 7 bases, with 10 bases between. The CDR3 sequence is CASSFLSGNEQFF. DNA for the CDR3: TGTGCCAGCAGCTTTCTTTCCGGGAATGAGCAGTTCTTC.

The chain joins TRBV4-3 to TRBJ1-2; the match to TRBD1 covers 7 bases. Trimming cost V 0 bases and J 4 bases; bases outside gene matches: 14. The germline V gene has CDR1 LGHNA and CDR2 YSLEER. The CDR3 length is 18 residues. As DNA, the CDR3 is TGCGCCAGCAGCCAAGATGGGGATGCGCGGACAGGAGTCTATGGCTACACCTTC. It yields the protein CASSQDGDARTGVYGYTF.

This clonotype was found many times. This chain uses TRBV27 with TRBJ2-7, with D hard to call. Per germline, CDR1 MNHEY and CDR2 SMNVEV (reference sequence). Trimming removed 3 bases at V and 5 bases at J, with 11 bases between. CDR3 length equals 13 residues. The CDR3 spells CASSLSHRNEQYF. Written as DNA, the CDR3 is TGTGCCAGCAGTTTGTCACATAGGAACGAGCAGTACTTC.

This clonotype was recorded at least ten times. The CDR3: CASSLTTSGKDTQYF. For the CDR3, the DNA is TGTGCCAGCAGCTTAACAACTAGCGGGAAAGATACGCAGTATTTT. The chain links TRBV11-2 to TRBJ2-3; 10 bases fit TRBD2. Trimming removed 2 bases from V and 5 bases from J; junction bases left unmatched: 4. CDR1 is SGHAT, CDR2 FQNNGV, per germline. The CDR3 runs to 15 residues.

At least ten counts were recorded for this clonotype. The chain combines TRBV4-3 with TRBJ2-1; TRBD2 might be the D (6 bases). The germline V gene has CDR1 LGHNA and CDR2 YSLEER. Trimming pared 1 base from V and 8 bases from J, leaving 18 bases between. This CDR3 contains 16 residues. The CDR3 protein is CASSQAPGAQRDEQFF. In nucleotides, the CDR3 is TGCGCCAGCAGCCAAGCCCCCGGGGCCCAGCGGGATGAGCAGTTCTTC.

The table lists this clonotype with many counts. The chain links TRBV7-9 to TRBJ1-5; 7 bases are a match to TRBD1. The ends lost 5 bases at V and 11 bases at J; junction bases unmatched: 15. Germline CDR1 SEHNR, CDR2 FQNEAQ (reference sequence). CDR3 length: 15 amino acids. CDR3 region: CASSTDRDAGRAQHF. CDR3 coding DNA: TGTGCCAGCAGCACCGACAGGGACGCTGGGAGGGCCCAGCATTTT. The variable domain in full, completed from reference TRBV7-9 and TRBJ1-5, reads DTGVSQNPRHKITKRGQNVTFRCDPISEHNRLYWYRQTLGQGPEFLTYFQNEAQLEKSRLLSDRFSAERPKGSFSTLEIQRTEQGDSAMYLCASSTDRDAGRAQHFGDGTRLSIL.

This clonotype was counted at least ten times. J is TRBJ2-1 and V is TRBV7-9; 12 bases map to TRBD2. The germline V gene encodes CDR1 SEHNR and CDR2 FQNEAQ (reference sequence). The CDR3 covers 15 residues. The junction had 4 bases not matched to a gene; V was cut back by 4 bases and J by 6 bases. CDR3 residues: CASSSPTSGSNEQFF. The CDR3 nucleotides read TGTGCCAGCAGCTCCCCGACTAGCGGGAGCAATGAGCAGTTCTTC.

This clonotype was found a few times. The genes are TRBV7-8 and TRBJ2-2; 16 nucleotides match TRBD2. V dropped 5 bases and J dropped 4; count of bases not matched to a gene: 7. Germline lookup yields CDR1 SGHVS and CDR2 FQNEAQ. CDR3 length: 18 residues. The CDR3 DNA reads TGTGCCAGCAGCCCGGGACTAGCGGGAGGGCCGGGCACCGGGGAGCTGTTTTTT. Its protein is CASSPGLAGGPGTGELFF.

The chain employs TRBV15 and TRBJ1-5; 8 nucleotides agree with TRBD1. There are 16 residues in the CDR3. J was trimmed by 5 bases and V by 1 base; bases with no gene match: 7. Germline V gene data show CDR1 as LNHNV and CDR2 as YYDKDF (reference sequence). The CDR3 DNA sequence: TGTGCCACCAGCAGAGGAGTGACAGGGGTTTATCAGCCCCAGCATTTT. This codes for CATSRGVTGVYQPQHF. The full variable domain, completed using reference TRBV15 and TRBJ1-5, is DAMVIQNPRYQVTQFGKPVTLSCSQTLNHNVMYWYQQKSSQAPKLLFHYYDKDFNNEADTPDNFQSRRPNTSFCFLDIRSPGLGDTAMYLCATSRGVTGVYQPQHFGDGTRLSIL.

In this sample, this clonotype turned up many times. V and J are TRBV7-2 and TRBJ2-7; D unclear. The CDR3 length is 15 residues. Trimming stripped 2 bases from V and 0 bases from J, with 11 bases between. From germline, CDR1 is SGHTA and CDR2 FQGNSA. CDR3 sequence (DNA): TGTGCCAGCAGCTTATTACAGCTAAACTCCTACGAGCAGTACTTC. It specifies CASSLLQLNSYEQYF.

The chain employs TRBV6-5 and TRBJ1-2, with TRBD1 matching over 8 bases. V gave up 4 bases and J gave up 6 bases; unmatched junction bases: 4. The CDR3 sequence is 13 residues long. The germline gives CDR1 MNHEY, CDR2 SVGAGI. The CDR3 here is CASSSTGGDGYTF. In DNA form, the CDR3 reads TGTGCCAGCAGTTCCACAGGGGGTGATGGCTACACCTTC.

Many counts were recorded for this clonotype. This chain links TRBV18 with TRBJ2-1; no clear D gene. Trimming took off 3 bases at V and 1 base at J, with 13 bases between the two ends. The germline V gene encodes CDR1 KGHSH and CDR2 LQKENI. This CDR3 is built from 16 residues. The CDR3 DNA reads TGTGCCAGCTCACCTCTGGCAGACGCTTCCTACAATGAGCAGTTCTTC. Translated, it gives CASSPLADASYNEQFF.

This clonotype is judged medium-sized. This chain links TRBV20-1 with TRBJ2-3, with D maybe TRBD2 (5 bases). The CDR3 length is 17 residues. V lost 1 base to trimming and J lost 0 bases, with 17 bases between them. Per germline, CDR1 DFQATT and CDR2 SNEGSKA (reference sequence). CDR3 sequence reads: CSARGVGWGASTDTQYF. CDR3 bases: TGCAGTGCTAGAGGTGTGGGTTGGGGAGCTAGCACAGATACGCAGTATTTT.

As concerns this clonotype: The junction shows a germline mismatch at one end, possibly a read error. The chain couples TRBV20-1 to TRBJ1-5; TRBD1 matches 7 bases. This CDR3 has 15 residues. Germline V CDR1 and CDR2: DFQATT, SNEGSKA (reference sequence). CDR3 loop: CSAGDLTGDRQPQHF. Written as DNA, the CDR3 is TGCAGTGCTGGAGATTTAACAGGGGACCGCCAGCCCCAGCATTTT.

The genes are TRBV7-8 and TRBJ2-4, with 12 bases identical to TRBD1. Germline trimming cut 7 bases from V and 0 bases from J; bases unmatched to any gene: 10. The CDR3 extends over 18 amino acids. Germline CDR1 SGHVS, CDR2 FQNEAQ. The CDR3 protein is CASMRGTGGTLAKNIQYF. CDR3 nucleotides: TGTGCCAGCATGAGAGGGACAGGGGGCACCCTAGCCAAAAACATTCAGTACTTC.

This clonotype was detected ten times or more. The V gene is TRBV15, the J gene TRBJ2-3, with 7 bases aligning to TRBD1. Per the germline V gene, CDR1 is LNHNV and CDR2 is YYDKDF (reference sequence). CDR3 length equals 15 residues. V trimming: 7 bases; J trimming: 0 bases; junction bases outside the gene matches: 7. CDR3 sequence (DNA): TGTGCCACCACTGAGGGGGCGACTAGCACAGATACGCAGTATTTT. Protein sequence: CATTEGATSTDTQYF. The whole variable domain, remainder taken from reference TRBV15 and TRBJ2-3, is DAMVIQNPRYQVTQFGKPVTLSCSQTLNHNVMYWYQQKSSQAPKLLFHYYDKDFNNEADTPDNFQSRRPNTSFCFLDIRSPGLGDTAMYLCATTEGATSTDTQYFGPGTRLTVL.

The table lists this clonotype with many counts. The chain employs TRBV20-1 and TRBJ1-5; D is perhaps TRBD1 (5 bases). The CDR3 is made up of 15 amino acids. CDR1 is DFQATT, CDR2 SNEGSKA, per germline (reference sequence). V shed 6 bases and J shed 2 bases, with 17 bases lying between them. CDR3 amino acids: CSATATGLGNQPQHF. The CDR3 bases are TGCAGTGCGACCGCTACAGGTCTAGGCAATCAGCCCCAGCATTTT.

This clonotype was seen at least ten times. Here the CDR3 reads CASSDVEQYF. The CDR3 DNA reads TGTGCCAGCAGTGATGTCGAGCAGTACTTC. This rearrangement joins TRBV2 to TRBJ2-7; D call uncertain. Germline assignment: CDR1 SNHLY and CDR2 FYNNEI. CDR3 size: 10 residues. The ends were cut back, 3 bases at V and 6 bases at J, with 3 bases in the middle. The variable domain in full, with the rest retrieved from reference TRBV2 and TRBJ2-7, is EPEVTQTPSHQVTQMGQEVILRCVPISNHLYFYWYRQILGQKVEFLVSFYNNEISEKSEIFDDQFSVERPDGSNFTLKIRSTKLEDSAMYFCASSDVEQYFGPGTRLTVT.

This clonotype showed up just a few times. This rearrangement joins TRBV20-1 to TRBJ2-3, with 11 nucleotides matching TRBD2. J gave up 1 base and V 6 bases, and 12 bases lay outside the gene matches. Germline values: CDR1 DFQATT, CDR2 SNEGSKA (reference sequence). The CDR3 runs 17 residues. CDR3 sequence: CSAPLAGVWLGTDTQYF. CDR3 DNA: TGCAGTGCGCCACTAGCGGGAGTGTGGCTCGGCACAGATACGCAGTATTTT.

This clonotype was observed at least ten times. The CDR3 here is CASSGANLISYNEQFF. CDR3 nucleotides: TGCGCCAGCAGCGGAGCTAACTTGATCTCCTACAATGAGCAGTTCTTC. The V gene is TRBV5-1, the J gene TRBJ2-1; unclear D gene. CDR3 length: 16 amino acids. The V gene's germline CDR1 is SGHRS and CDR2 YFSETQ. V gave up 4 bases and J gave up 0 bases, with 14 bases separating them.

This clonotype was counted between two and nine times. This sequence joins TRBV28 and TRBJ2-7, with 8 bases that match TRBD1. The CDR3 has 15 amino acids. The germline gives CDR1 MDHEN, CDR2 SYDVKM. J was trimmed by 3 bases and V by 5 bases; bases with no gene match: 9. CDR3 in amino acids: CASSPTGGSDYEQYF. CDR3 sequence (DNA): TGTGCCAGCAGTCCAACAGGGGGATCGGACTACGAGCAGTACTTC.

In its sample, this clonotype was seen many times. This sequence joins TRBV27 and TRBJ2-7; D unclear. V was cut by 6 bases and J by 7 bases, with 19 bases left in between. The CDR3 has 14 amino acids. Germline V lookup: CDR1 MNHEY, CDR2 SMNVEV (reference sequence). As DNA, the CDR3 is TGTGCCAGCAGGCGCCTGGGGATCTTTAAGGAGCAGTACTTC. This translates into CASRRLGIFKEQYF.

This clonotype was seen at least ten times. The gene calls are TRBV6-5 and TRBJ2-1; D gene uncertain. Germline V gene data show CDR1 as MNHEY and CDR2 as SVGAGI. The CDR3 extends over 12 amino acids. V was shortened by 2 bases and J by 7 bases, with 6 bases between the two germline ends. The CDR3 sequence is CASSYGGNEQFF. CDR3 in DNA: TGTGCCAGCAGTTACGGTGGGAATGAGCAGTTCTTC.

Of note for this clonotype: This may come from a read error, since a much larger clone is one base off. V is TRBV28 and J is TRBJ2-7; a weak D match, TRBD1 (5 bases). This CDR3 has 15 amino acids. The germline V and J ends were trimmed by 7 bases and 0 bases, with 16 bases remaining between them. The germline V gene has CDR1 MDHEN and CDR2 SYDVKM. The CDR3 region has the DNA TGTGCCAGCACCACGACAGTGACCTCCTCCTACGAGCAGTACTTC. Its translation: CASTTTVTSSYEQYF.